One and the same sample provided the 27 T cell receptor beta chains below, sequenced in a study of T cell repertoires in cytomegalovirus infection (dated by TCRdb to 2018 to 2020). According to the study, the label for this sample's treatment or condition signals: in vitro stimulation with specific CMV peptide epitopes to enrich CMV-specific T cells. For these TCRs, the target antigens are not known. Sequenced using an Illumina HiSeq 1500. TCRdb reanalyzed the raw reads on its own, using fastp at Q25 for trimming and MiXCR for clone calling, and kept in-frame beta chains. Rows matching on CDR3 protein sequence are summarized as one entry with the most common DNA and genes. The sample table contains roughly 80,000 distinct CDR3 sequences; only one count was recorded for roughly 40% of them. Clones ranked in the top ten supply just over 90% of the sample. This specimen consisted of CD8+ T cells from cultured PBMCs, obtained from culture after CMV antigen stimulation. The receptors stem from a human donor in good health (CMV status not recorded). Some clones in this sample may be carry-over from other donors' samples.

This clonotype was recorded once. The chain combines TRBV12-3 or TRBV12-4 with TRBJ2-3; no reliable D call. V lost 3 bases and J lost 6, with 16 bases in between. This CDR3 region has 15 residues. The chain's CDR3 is CASSFVSTPGDTQYF. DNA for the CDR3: TGTGCCAGCAGTTTTGTGTCGACACCCGGGGATACGCAGTATTTT.

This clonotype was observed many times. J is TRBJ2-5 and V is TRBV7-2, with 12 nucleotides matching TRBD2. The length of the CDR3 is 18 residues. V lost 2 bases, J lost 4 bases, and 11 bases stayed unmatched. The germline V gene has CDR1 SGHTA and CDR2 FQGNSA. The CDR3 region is CASSLSFGTSGPTETQYF. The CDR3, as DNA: TGTGCCAGCAGCTTAAGTTTTGGGACTAGCGGGCCAACAGAGACCCAGTACTTC.

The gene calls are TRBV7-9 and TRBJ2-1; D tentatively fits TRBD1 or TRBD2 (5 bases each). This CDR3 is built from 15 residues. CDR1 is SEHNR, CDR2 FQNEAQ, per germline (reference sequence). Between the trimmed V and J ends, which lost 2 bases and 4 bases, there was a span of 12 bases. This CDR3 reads CASSLTGTAYNEQFF. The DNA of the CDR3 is TGTGCCAGCAGCTTAACCGGGACCGCTTACAATGAGCAGTTCTTC.

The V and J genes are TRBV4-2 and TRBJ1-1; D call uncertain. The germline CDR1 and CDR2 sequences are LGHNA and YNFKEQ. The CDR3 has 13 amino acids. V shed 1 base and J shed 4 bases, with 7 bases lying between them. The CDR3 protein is CASSQGQSTEAFF. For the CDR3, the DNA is TGTGCCAGCAGCCAAGGCCAGAGCACTGAAGCTTTCTTT.

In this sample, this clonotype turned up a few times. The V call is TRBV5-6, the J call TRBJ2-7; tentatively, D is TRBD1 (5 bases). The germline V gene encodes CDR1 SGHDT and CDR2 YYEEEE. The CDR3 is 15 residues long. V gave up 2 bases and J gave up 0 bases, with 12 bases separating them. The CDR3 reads CASSFLKDTSYEQYF. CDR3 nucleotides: TGTGCCAGCAGCTTCCTAAAGGACACCTCCTACGAGCAGTACTTC.

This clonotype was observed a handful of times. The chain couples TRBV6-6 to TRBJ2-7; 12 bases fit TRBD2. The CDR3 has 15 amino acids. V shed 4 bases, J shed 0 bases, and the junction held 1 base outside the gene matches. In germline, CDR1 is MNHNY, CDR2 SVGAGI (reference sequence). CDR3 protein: CASSWTSGTSYEQYF. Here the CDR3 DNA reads TGTGCCAGCAGTTGGACTAGCGGGACCTCCTACGAGCAGTACTTC.

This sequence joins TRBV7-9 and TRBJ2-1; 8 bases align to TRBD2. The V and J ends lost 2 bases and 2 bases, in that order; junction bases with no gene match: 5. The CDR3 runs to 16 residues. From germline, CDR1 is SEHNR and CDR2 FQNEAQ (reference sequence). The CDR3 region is CASSLTRGGAYNEQFF. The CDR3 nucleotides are TGTGCCAGCAGCTTAACTCGGGGGGGCGCCTACAATGAGCAGTTCTTC.

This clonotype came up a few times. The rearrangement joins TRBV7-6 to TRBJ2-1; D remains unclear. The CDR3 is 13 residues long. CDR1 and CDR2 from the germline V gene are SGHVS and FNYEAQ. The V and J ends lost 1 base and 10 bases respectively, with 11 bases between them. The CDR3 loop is CASSLVPSGEQFF. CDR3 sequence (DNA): TGTGCCAGCAGCTTAGTCCCTTCCGGGGAGCAGTTCTTC.

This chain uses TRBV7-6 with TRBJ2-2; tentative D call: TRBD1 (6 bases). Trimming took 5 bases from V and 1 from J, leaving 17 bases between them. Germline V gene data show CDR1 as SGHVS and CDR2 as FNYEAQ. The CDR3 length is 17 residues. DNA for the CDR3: TGTGCCAGCAGCCGATCTCCGGACAGCCAGAACACCGGGGAGCTGTTTTTT. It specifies CASSRSPDSQNTGELFF.

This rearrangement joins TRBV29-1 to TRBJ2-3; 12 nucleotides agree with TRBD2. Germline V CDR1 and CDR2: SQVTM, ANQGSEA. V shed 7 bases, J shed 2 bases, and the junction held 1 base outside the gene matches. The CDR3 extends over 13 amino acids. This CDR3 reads CSGLAGDTDTQYF. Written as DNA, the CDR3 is TGCAGCGGACTAGCGGGGGACACAGATACGCAGTATTTT.

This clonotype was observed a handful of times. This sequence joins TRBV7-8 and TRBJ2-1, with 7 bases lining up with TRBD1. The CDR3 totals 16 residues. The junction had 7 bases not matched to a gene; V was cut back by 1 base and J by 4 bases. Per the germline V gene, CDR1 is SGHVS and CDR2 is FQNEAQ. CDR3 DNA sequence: TGTGCCAGCAGCTTAGGGACAGGAGCGGTGTACAATGAGCAGTTCTTC. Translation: CASSLGTGAVYNEQFF.

The CDR3 here is CAIRAQGPYEQYF. The CDR3, as DNA: TGTGCCATCAGGGCACAGGGCCCCTACGAGCAGTACTTC. V usage is TRBV10-3 and J usage is TRBJ2-7, with D possibly matching TRBD1 (6 bases). Germline-derived CDR1 and CDR2 are ENHRY and SYGVKD. The CDR3 is made up of 13 amino acids. Trimming took off 6 bases at V and 2 bases at J, with 11 bases between the two ends.

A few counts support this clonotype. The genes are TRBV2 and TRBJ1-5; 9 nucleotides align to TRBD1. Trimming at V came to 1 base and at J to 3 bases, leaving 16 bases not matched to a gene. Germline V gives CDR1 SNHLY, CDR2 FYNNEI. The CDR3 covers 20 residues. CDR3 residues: CASSEGRDRVPGLHNQPQHF. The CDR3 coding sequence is TGTGCCAGCAGTGAAGGGAGGGACAGGGTCCCAGGGTTGCACAATCAGCCCCAGCATTTT.

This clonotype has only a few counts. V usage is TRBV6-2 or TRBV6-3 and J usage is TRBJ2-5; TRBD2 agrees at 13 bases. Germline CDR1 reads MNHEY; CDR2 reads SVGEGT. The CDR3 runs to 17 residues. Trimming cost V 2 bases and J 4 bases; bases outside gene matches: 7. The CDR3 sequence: CASSYTGLAGARETQYF. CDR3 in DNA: TGTGCCAGCAGTTACACCGGACTAGCGGGGGCCCGAGAGACCCAGTACTTC.

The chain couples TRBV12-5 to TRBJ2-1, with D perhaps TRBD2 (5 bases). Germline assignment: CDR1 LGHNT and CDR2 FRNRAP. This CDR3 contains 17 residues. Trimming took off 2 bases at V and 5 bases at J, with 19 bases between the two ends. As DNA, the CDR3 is TGTGCTAGTGGTTTGAACCTAGCAGAAGCCCGCAACAATGAGCAGTTCTTC. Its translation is CASGLNLAEARNNEQFF.

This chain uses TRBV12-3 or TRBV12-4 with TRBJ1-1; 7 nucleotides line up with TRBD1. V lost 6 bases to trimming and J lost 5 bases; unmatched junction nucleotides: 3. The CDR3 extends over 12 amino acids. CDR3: CASSDRVTEAFF. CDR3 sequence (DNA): TGTGCCAGCAGCGACAGGGTAACTGAAGCTTTCTTT.

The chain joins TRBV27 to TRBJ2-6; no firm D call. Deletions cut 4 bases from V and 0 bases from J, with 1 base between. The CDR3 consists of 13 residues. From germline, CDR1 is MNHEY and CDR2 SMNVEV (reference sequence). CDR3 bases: TGTGCCAGCAGTTCCTCTGGGGCCAACGTCCTGACTTTC. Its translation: CASSSSGANVLTF.

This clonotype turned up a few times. The CDR3: CASSYPPVAELNIQYF. The CDR3 DNA follows: TGTGCCAGCAGTTACCCGCCGGTGGCTGAACTAAACATTCAGTACTTC. This chain links TRBV6-2 or TRBV6-3 with TRBJ2-4; D is undetermined. Germline assignment: CDR1 MNHEY and CDR2 SVGEGT. The CDR3 covers 16 residues. Trimming took off 2 bases at V and 6 bases at J, with 17 bases between the two ends.

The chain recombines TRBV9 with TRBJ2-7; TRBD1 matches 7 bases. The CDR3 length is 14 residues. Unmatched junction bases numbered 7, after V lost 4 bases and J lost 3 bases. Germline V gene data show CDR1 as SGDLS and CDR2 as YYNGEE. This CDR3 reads CASSPVGDSYEQYF. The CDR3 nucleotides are TGTGCCAGCAGCCCGGTGGGGGACAGCTACGAGCAGTACTTC.

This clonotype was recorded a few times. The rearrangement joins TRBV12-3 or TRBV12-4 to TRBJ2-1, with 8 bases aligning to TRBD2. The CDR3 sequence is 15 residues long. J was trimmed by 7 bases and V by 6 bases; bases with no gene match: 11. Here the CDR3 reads CASSSTGTSPNEQFF. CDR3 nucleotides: TGTGCCAGCAGCTCGACCGGGACTAGTCCGAATGAGCAGTTCTTC.

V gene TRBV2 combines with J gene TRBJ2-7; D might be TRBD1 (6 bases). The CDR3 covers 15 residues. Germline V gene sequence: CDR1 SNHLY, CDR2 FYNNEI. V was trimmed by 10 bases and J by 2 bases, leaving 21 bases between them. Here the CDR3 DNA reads TGTGCCACAGCAATGGGGGCCCTAGGTACCTACGAGCAGTACTTC. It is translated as CATAMGALGTYEQYF.

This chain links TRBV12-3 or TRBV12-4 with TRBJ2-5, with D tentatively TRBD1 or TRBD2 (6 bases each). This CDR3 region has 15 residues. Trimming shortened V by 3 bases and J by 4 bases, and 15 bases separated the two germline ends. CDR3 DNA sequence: TGTGCCAGCAGTTTTGGGCGAGGGGGAGGAGAGACCCAGTACTTC. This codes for CASSFGRGGGETQYF.

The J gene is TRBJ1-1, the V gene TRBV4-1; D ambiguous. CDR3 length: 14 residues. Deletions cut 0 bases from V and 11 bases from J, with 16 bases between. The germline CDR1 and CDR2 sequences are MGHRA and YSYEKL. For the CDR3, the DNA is TGCGCCAGCAGCCAAGAGTTTAGCTCCACGGGGGCTTTCTTT. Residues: CASSQEFSSTGAFF.

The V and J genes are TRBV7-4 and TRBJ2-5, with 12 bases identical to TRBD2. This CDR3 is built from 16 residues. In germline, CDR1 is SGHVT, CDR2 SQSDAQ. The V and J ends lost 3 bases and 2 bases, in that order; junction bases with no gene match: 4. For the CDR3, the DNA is TGTGCCAGCAGCTTGCGACTAGCGGGGGCGCAAGAGACCCAGTACTTC. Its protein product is CASSLRLAGAQETQYF.

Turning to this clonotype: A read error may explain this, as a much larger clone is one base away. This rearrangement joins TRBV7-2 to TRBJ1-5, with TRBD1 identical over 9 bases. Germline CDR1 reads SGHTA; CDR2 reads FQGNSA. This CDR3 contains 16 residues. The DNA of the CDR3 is TGTGCCAGCAGCTTCACAGGGGGCGGCGGCAATCAGTCCCAGCATTTT. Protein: CASSFTGGGGNQSQHF.

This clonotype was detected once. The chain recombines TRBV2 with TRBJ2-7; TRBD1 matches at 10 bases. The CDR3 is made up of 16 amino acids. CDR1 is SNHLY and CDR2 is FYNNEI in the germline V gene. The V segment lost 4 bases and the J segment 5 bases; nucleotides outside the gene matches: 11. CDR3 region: CASSVLHGTGDDEQYF. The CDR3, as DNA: TGTGCCAGCAGTGTCCTCCACGGGACAGGGGACGACGAGCAGTACTTC.

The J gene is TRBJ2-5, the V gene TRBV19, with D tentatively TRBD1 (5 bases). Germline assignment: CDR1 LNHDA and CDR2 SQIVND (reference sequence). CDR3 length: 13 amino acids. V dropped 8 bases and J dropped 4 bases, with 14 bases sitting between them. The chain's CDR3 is CASAIFGAETQYF. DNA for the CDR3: TGTGCCAGTGCGATCTTTGGGGCAGAGACCCAGTACTTC.